One sample yielded the 4 T cell receptor beta chains listed below, sequenced in a study of shared clonotypes between healthy human individuals. CD45RO-negative, CCR7-selected cells formed the naive CD8 fraction, which excluded terminally differentiated effector memory CD45RA+ cells. Using immunoSEQ multiplex PCR, the repertoire was profiled, and TCRdb retains in-frame clones only, with some absent. The sample comprises more than 2 million clones, less than 95% of which are singletons, and 1% to 1.3% rests with the top ten. The specimen was naive CD8+ T cells sorted from blood. The receptors here all came from a man between 18 and 29 years old in good health.

This sequence joins TRBV27 and TRBJ1-4; unclear D gene. The V and J ends lost 2 bases and 5 bases respectively, with 6 bases between them. The germline gives CDR1 MNHEY, CDR2 SMNVEV (reference sequence). This CDR3 region has 13 residues. DNA for the CDR3: TGTGCCAGCAGTTTAACAATAAATGAAAAACTGTTTTTT. This encodes CASSLTINEKLFF.

The chain has TRBV7-9 and TRBJ1-6, with 9 bases that match TRBD1. Germline CDR1 and CDR2: SEHNR and FQNEAQ (reference sequence). Trimming at V came to 8 bases and at J to 10 bases, leaving 3 bases not matched to a gene. This CDR3 comprises 12 residues. CDR3 in DNA: TGTGCCAGCCGGACAGGGGAGTCACCCCTCCACTTT. This translates into CASRTGESPLHF.

J is TRBJ2-1 and V is TRBV4-3, with 9 bases identical to TRBD2. The CDR3 runs 15 residues. J lost 8 bases, V lost 0 bases, and 5 bases had no gene match. Germline lookup yields CDR1 LGHNA and CDR2 YSLEER. The CDR3 spells CASSQDLPSGDEQFF. The CDR3 region has the DNA TGCGCCAGCAGCCAAGATCTTCCTAGCGGGGATGAGCAGTTCTTC.

The V call is TRBV27, the J call TRBJ2-5; 9 bases line up with TRBD1. The germline V gene encodes CDR1 MNHEY and CDR2 SMNVEV (reference sequence). V lost 8 bases and J lost 2; bases outside the gene matches: 15. This CDR3 has 17 amino acids. CDR3 residues: CASRGVQGAVVQETQYF. CDR3 DNA sequence: TGTGCCAGCCGAGGGGTACAGGGGGCAGTCGTACAAGAGACCCAGTACTTC.